Listed here is a single TCR beta chain. The authors made TCR beta libraries using UMI-labeled 5' RACE. From the 5' RACE reads, TCRdb lists one entry per CDR3 protein and no DNA. The repertoire table contains about 10,000 distinct CDR3 sequences. This specimen belongs to a study of human CD8 memory T cell subsets. The germline CDR1 and CDR2 sequences are SGDLS and YYNGEE. The CDR3 covers 15 residues. V and J are TRBV9 and TRBJ2-2; the D call from TCRdb, TRBD1, cannot be confirmed without DNA. The sequencing sample was made of CD8+ stem-like memory T cells (TSCM and TCM) sorted from PBMCs. The subset here: stem-like memory CD8 T cells (TSTEM), CCR7+ PD-1- TIGIT-. The receptor's source is a human donor in good health. CDR3 in amino acids: CASSVGQGAAGELFF.